These T cell receptor beta chains were read from a single sample in a study of human T cells and chemical hapten exposure. In TCRdb, the RACE reads were re-called with MiXCR into one record per CDR3 protein. Of 140,000 or so distinct CDR3 sequences in the sample, about 12% were seen once. Source: whole blood, taken in connection with sensitization to the hapten diphenylcyclopropenone (DPC). All receptors derive from a woman aged 50 to 60 with alopecia areata. Some clones in this sample may be carry-over from other donors' samples. Both conserved end residues are trimmed from each CDR3. The order of the fields is V gene, J gene, CDR3 protein.

TRBV19	TRBJ2-7	ASSTTGSSYEQY
TRBV11-2	TRBJ2-7	ASSFVGTSGHYEQY
TRBV27	TRBJ2-1	ASSFWDRVNEQF
TRBV28	TRBJ1-2	ASSLSGTGRPTNYGYT
TRBV9	TRBJ2-3	ASSVIGSTDTQY
TRBV11-2	TRBJ2-1	ASSLDAGGRNEQF
TRBV6-5	TRBJ2-7	ASMQRYSSYEQY
TRBV20-1	TRBJ2-5	SAPNGETQY
TRBV20-1	TRBJ1-1	SATGQGGLYAEAF
TRBV12-3/TRBV12-4	TRBJ2-1	ASKPAAYSYNEQF
TRBV19	TRBJ1-5	ASSTTGPHQH
TRBV11-3	TRBJ2-1	ASTHIPGGARDEQF
TRBV7-2	TRBJ2-7	ASNKAVTTYEQY
TRBV20-1	TRBJ2-5	SATREGQETQY
TRBV27	TRBJ2-3	ASSLSRTSGSRDTQY
TRBV10-3	TRBJ2-7	AISPGTGGFEQY
TRBV29-1	TRBJ2-7	SAILGQGVNEQY
TRBV7-3	TRBJ2-2	ASSFGGTIGELF
TRBV10-3	TRBJ2-5	AISDPGGETQY
TRBV6-1	TRBJ2-6	ASNSQGGSGANVLT
TRBV11-2	TRBJ2-2	ASSDGTGGELF
TRBV6-1	TRBJ2-7	ASREVGAGEQY
TRBV11-2	TRBJ1-5	ASSLDGGIQPQH
TRBV6-6	TRBJ1-1	ASSSGASSEAF
TRBV7-9	TRBJ2-5	ASSTTVPPTQY
TRBV3-1	TRBJ2-6	ASKLSSGANVLT
TRBV27	TRBJ2-7	ASRKRDYEQY
TRBV6-1	TRBJ1-1	ASSRTAEAF
TRBV5-1	TRBJ2-2	ASSLGSAGVTNTGELF
TRBV7-3	TRBJ2-2	ASSSVAGGPLPGELF
TRBV29-1	TRBJ1-1	SERASGAEAF
TRBV6-1	TRBJ2-3	ASSEVWKATDTQY
TRBV12-3/TRBV12-4	TRBJ1-2	ASSLYTGRNGYT
TRBV5-1	TRBJ2-1	ASRLGQISGTSGTEKQF
TRBV2	TRBJ2-3	ASRASRAGDTDTQY
TRBV20-1	TRBJ1-3	SAGTGAGNTIY
TRBV24-1	TRBJ2-5	ATSDSGKLQETQY
TRBV11-2	TRBJ2-7	ASSLDHRVNEQY
TRBV7-9	TRBJ1-1	ASSLYRTLPNTEAF
TRBV3-1	TRBJ2-1	ASSLGQTYNEQF
TRBV3-1	TRBJ2-6	ASSQYGVGANVLT
TRBV7-7	TRBJ2-5	ASSLEGQGVTQY
TRBV29-1	TRBJ2-7	SVGGGAYEQY
TRBV29-1	TRBJ1-2	SVEAGWGYT
TRBV5-1	TRBJ1-6	ASSFSRGQGSPLH
TRBV12-3/TRBV12-4	TRBJ2-7	ASSHRLAAYEQY
TRBV9	TRBJ2-3	ASSVGQVGDTQY
TRBV23-1	TRBJ2-5	ASSHPGSRDEETQY
TRBV6-2/TRBV6-3	TRBJ2-5	ASSPTAGGKTQY
TRBV4-2	TRBJ2-3	ASSHMTSGRPDTQY
TRBV7-3	TRBJ1-1	ASSRQGVVTEAF
TRBV7-9	TRBJ1-2	ASRSPGQDYGYT
TRBV30	TRBJ1-2	AWSVVINYGYT
TRBV10-3	TRBJ2-3	AIGTTDTQY
TRBV10-3	TRBJ2-3	AITGGAGDTQY
TRBV7-3	TRBJ2-6	ASSRASSGANVLT
TRBV9	TRBJ1-6	ASSARTGNNSPLH
TRBV7-7	TRBJ2-5	ASSFGVQETQY
TRBV4-2	TRBJ2-7	ASSQEPLASSSYEQY